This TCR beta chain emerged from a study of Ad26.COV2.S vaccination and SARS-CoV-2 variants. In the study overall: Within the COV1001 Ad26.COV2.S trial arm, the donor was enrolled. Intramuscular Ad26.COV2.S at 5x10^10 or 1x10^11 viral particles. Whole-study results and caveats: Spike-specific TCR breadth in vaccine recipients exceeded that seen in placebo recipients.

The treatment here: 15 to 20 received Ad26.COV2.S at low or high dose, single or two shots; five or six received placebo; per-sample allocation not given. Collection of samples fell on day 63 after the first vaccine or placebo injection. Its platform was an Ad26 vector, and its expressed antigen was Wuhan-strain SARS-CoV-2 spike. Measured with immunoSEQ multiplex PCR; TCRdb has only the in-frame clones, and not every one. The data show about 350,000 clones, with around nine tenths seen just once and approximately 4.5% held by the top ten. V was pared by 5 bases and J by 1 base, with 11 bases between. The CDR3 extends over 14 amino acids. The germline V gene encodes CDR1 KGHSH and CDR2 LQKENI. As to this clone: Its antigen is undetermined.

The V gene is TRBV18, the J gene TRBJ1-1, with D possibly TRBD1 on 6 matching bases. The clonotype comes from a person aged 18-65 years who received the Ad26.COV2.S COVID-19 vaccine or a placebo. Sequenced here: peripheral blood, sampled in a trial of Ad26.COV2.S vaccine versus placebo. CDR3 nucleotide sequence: TGTGCCAGCTCAACACAGGGTGGGAACACTGAAGCTTTCTTT. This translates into CASSTQGGNTEAFF.